The present entry profiles one T cell receptor (beta chain) with its context. The data are from a study of cytomegalovirus exposure and HLA in healthy donors. The CDR3 has 14 residues. J was trimmed by 6 bases and V by 3 bases; bases with no gene match: 10. Germline CDR1 is GTSNPN and CDR2 is SVGIG (reference sequence). With 60 Vbeta and 13 Jbeta primers, the PCR was carried out. Profiled with immunoSEQ multiplex PCR; TCRdb holds only in-frame clones, not every one. Seen here are 100,000 to 140,000 clones, over 65% observed once, and the top ten hold around 13%. The receptor's source is a woman aged 40 to 50 in good health and CMV-seropositive. The sequencing input was PBMCs. The chain combines TRBV30 with TRBJ2-7, with TRBD1 matching 8 bases. CDR3 in amino acids: CAWRITGQGREQYF. DNA for the CDR3: TGTGCCTGGAGGATCACTGGACAGGGACGCGAGCAGTACTTC.